One and the same sample provided the 3 T cell receptor beta chains below, sequenced in a study of blood T cell repertoires in COVID-19. Assay: immunoSEQ multiplex PCR; the TCRdb copy retains only in-frame clones and omits some. The sample has about 80,000 clones, around 90% seen once. Sequenced sample: peripheral blood. Source of these receptors: a woman aged 80 or over with active or convalescent COVID-19.

This rearrangement joins TRBV28 to TRBJ1-2; D unresolved. Trimming cost V 3 bases and J 8 bases, with 10 bases left between them. The CDR3 spans 12 residues. CDR1 is MDHEN, CDR2 SYDVKM, per germline. This CDR3 is CASSLGVRGYTF. In DNA, the CDR3 is TGTGCCAGCAGTTTGGGAGTAAGGGGCTACACCTTC.

V is TRBV11-2 and J is TRBJ2-5; TRBD2 agrees at 7 bases. The V gene end was trimmed by 4 bases and the J gene end by 5 bases; junction bases not matched to a gene: 4. Per germline, CDR1 SGHAT and CDR2 FQNNGV. CDR3 length: 13 amino acids. This CDR3 reads CASSSPGGETQYF. CDR3 bases: TGTGCCAGCAGCTCCCCCGGGGGGGAGACCCAGTACTTC.

This clone was seen a single time. The chain links TRBV27 to TRBJ2-1; 13 positions agree with TRBD2. The CDR3 is 18 residues long. The V and J ends lost 6 bases and 5 bases, in that order; junction bases with no gene match: 13. In germline, CDR1 is MNHEY, CDR2 SMNVEV (reference sequence). The CDR3 region is CASSLTSGRAVSHNEQFF. CDR3 in DNA: TGTGCCAGCAGCTTAACTAGCGGGAGGGCTGTATCCCACAATGAGCAGTTCTTC.